This T cell receptor (beta chain) was sequenced in a study of vaccination effects on CD4 cells after COVID-19. Looked up from germline, CDR1 is MDHEN and CDR2 is SYDVKM. This CDR3 contains 15 residues. The junction had 8 bases not matched to a gene; V was cut back by 5 bases and J by 4 bases. TCRdb's table, derived via immunoSEQ multiplex PCR, lists solely in-frame clones and lacks some. Found here are some 11,000 clones, about two thirds of them singletons; the top ten hold 24%. Regarding this clone: The antigen is not known.

Antigen-specific CD4+ T cells were expanded with viral peptide pools in the ViraFEST assay before sequencing. Isolation of CD4+ T cells took place after less than 12 days of culture. Sequencing used CD4+ T cells from PBMCs cultured with HCoV-229E spike peptides, obtained before COVID-19 vaccination. This chain connects TRBV28 to TRBJ1-5, with 7 nucleotides matching TRBD1. The receptor's source is a human donor who received a COVID-19 vaccine. The CDR3 DNA reads as TGTGCCAGCAGTCCTGCAGGGGGTCCAAATCAGCCCCAGCATTTT. Translation: CASSPAGGPNQPQHF.